These 27 T cell receptor beta chains originate from one sample sequenced in a study of blood T cell repertoires in COVID-19. TCRdb keeps only in-frame clones here, not all; method: immunoSEQ multiplex PCR. The table includes 250,000 to 300,000 clones, roughly 90% detected once. The sample comprised PBMCs or T cells enriched from blood (not recorded which). Receptor source: a woman aged 45-65 years who had been exposed to COVID-19.

The count of this clone is one. The gene calls are TRBV19 and TRBJ1-2; D is possibly TRBD1 (6 bases). CDR3 length: 16 amino acids. Germline values: CDR1 LNHDA, CDR2 SQIVND (reference sequence). The germline V and J ends were trimmed by 8 bases and 1 base, with 20 bases remaining between them. The CDR3 bases are TGTGCCAGTGGGAGGACGGGGGGCAGCTTTAACTATGGCTACACCTTC. This encodes CASGRTGGSFNYGYTF.

The V call is TRBV28, the J call TRBJ1-2, with 10 bases identical to TRBD1. Germline V lookup: CDR1 MDHEN, CDR2 SYDVKM. This CDR3 spans 14 amino acids. Germline trimming cut 6 bases from V and 6 bases from J; bases unmatched to any gene: 7. CDR3 loop: CASRPDRGHDGYTF. The CDR3 region has the DNA TGTGCCAGCAGGCCTGACAGGGGGCACGATGGCTACACCTTC.

The rearrangement joins TRBV6-5 to TRBJ1-1; D ambiguous. This CDR3 has 15 amino acids. V was trimmed by 2 bases and J by 3 bases, leaving 13 bases between them. In germline, CDR1 is MNHEY, CDR2 SVGAGI. The CDR3 DNA is TGTGCCAGCAGTTACGCGGGTTTTGAGGACACTGAAGCTTTCTTT. Protein sequence: CASSYAGFEDTEAFF.

This chain links TRBV19 with TRBJ1-4; the D gene is possibly TRBD1 (6 bases). This CDR3 contains 15 residues. The germline CDR1 and CDR2 sequences are LNHDA and SQIVND (reference sequence). V was trimmed by 6 bases and J by 7 bases, leaving 18 bases between them. As DNA, the CDR3 is TGTGCCAGTAGCGACGTGCAGGGGATCTCTGAAAAACTGTTTTTT. This encodes CASSDVQGISEKLFF.

The chain combines TRBV6-5 with TRBJ1-5; TRBD1 matches at 7 bases. V lost 2 bases, J lost 4 bases, and 5 bases stayed unmatched. Germline V CDR1 and CDR2: MNHEY, SVGAGI. The CDR3 loop spans 15 amino acids. The CDR3 loop is CASSYATGPNQPQHF. The CDR3 DNA reads as TGTGCCAGCAGTTACGCGACAGGGCCAAATCAGCCCCAGCATTTT.

The chain links TRBV6-1 to TRBJ1-1, with unresolved D. Germline values: CDR1 MNHNS, CDR2 SASEGT. The CDR3 spans 14 residues. V was clipped by 2 bases and J by 5 bases, with 12 bases between them. This CDR3 reads CASSETGGVTEAFF. The CDR3 DNA follows: TGTGCCAGCAGTGAAACGGGAGGAGTTACTGAAGCTTTCTTT.

The V gene is TRBV18, the J gene TRBJ2-5; 13 bases match TRBD2. Germline trimming cut 4 bases from V and 5 bases from J; bases unmatched to any gene: 13. The CDR3 loop spans 18 amino acids. The germline gives CDR1 KGHSH, CDR2 LQKENI. CDR3 sequence reads: CASSHSPVTSGGAETQYF. DNA for the CDR3: TGTGCCAGCTCACACAGCCCCGTAACTAGCGGGGGGGCGGAGACCCAGTACTTC. The whole variable domain, filled in from reference TRBV18 and TRBJ2-5, reads NAGVMQNPRHLVRRRGQEARLRCSPMKGHSHVYWYRQLPEEGLKFMVYLQKENIIDESGMPKERFSAEFPKEGPSILRIQQVVRGDSAAYFCASSHSPVTSGGAETQYFGPGTRLLVL.

This chain connects TRBV24-1 to TRBJ1-4; 8 bases align to TRBD1. The V gene's germline CDR1 is KGHDR and CDR2 SFDVKD. This CDR3 is built from 15 residues. V was clipped by 4 bases and J by 6 bases; unmatched bases: 6. This CDR3 is CATSDPGQGDEKLFF. The CDR3 nucleotides are TGTGCCACCAGTGACCCCGGACAGGGAGATGAAAAACTGTTTTTT.

In this sample, this clone turned up once. The rearrangement joins TRBV6-5 to TRBJ2-3, with 12 bases matching TRBD2. This CDR3 is 14 amino acids long. The V and J ends lost 8 bases and 6 bases, in that order; junction bases with no gene match: 6. Germline V gene data show CDR1 as MNHEY and CDR2 as SVGAGI. CDR3 region: CASGWTSGVDTQYF. DNA for the CDR3: TGTGCCAGCGGATGGACTAGCGGGGTCGATACGCAGTATTTT.

The chain is built from TRBV28 and TRBJ1-2, with D possibly TRBD1 on 6 matching bases. CDR3 length: 14 residues. The V and J ends lost 5 bases and 3 bases respectively, with 13 bases between them. The germline CDR1 and CDR2 sequences are MDHEN and SYDVKM. In DNA, the CDR3 is TGTGCCAGCAGTCCGTCGGACAGATACTATGGCTACACCTTC. Translation: CASSPSDRYYGYTF.

The V and J genes are TRBV10-3 and TRBJ2-7, with 7 bases identical to TRBD1. In germline, CDR1 is ENHRY, CDR2 SYGVKD. With V trimmed by 2 bases and J by 0 bases, 7 bases remained unmatched. This CDR3 comprises 16 residues. CDR3 region: CAISEPDRVGSYEQYF. As DNA, the CDR3 is TGTGCCATCAGTGAGCCCGACAGGGTTGGCTCCTACGAGCAGTACTTC.

The genes are TRBV5-4 and TRBJ1-2, with 8 bases aligning to TRBD1. The CDR3 is 17 residues long. The V and J ends lost 1 base and 0 bases, in that order; junction bases with no gene match: 8. Germline assignment: CDR1 SGHNT and CDR2 YYREEE (reference sequence). This CDR3 reads CASSLLAGTGANYGYTF. CDR3 DNA: TGTGCCAGCAGCTTGCTCGCAGGGACAGGTGCTAACTATGGCTACACCTTC.

The chain uses TRBV5-6 and TRBJ1-3, with a tentative D call TRBD1 (6 bases). This CDR3 comprises 13 residues. The germline V gene encodes CDR1 SGHDT and CDR2 YYEEEE. The V end was cut by 4 bases, the J end by 7 bases, with 12 bases between. The CDR3 here is CASSRRGSNTIYF. CDR3 bases: TGTGCCAGCAGCCGAAGGGGGAGCAACACCATATATTTT.

The chain links TRBV3-1 (or the pseudogene TRBV3-2) to TRBJ2-1; 12 bases are shared with TRBD2. This CDR3 region has 16 residues. Germline-derived CDR1 and CDR2 are LGHDT and YNNKEL (reference sequence). Trimming took 0 bases from V and 7 from J; bases not matched to a gene: 4. The DNA of the CDR3 is TGTGCCAGCAGCCAAGATCTAGCGGGGGGGCCGAATGAGCAGTTCTTC. Encoded protein: CASSQDLAGGPNEQFF.

The chain employs TRBV19 and TRBJ2-2; perhaps TRBD2 as D (5 bases). CDR1 is LNHDA and CDR2 is SQIVND in the germline V gene (reference sequence). With 3 bases removed from V and 5 bases from J, the gap between germline ends came to 16 bases. The CDR3 covers 16 residues. CDR3 sequence (DNA): TGTGCCAGTAGTATCCACGCGGGCACGGTAACCGGGGAGCTGTTTTTT. Protein sequence: CASSIHAGTVTGELFF. Combining the CDR3 with reference TRBV19 and TRBJ2-2 gives the whole variable domain DGGITQSPKYLFRKEGQNVTLSCEQNLNHDAMYWYRQDPGQGLRLIYYSQIVNDFQKGDIAEGYSVSREKKESFPLTVTSAQKNPTAFYLCASSIHAGTVTGELFFGEGSRLTVL.

The rearrangement links TRBV19 to TRBJ1-5; D might be TRBD1 (5 bases). This CDR3 region has 15 residues. V lost 3 bases and J 2 bases, leaving 11 bases between the germline ends. CDR1 and CDR2 from the germline V gene are LNHDA and SQIVND (reference sequence). The DNA of the CDR3 is TGTGCCAGTAGTATTTTAACAGGTGGCAATCAGCCCCAGCATTTT. This codes for CASSILTGGNQPQHF.

The chain joins TRBV7-2 to TRBJ1-4, with D unclear. Trimming took off 5 bases at V and 0 bases at J, with 10 bases between the two ends. Germline V CDR1 and CDR2: SGHTA, FQGNSA. CDR3 length: 15 amino acids. The CDR3 here is CASSLGTTTNEKLFF. CDR3 DNA sequence: TGTGCCAGCAGCCTGGGCACAACAACTAATGAAAAACTGTTTTTT.

In its sample, this clone was seen once. The J gene is TRBJ1-2, the V gene TRBV7-8, with 9 bases fitting TRBD1. Germline CDR1 and CDR2: SGHVS and FQNEAQ. This CDR3 spans 15 amino acids. Trimming at V came to 5 bases and at J to 3 bases, leaving 7 bases not matched to a gene. CDR3 region: CASSLDRGVDYGYTF. CDR3 bases: TGTGCCAGCAGCCTGGACAGGGGTGTGGACTATGGCTACACCTTC.

This chain connects TRBV7-2 to TRBJ1-6, with a possible D match to TRBD1 (6 bases). The V gene's germline CDR1 is SGHTA and CDR2 FQGNSA. The germline V and J ends were trimmed by 2 bases and 8 bases, with 10 bases remaining between them. This CDR3 comprises 14 residues. The CDR3 nucleotides are TGTGCCAGCAGCTTACCTAGGACAGATTCACCCCTCCACTTT. This translates into CASSLPRTDSPLHF.

This clone has just one count. The rearrangement links TRBV28 to TRBJ1-4, with D uncertain. V gave up 6 bases and J gave up 8 bases, with 7 bases separating them. Germline values: CDR1 MDHEN, CDR2 SYDVKM. The CDR3 is made up of 11 amino acids. The CDR3 bases are TGTGCCAGCAGCTCGCAGGAAAAACTGTTTTTT. Translated: CASSSQEKLFF.

This clone was picked up one time. This sequence joins TRBV6-5 and TRBJ1-2; TRBD1 matches at 7 bases. The CDR3 is 13 amino acids. V dropped 6 bases and J dropped 3; count of bases not matched to a gene: 4. Germline V gene sequence: CDR1 MNHEY, CDR2 SVGAGI. The CDR3 nucleotides read TGTGCCAGCAGAAGGGACAGTCACTATGGCTACACCTTC. Its translation: CASRRDSHYGYTF.

The J gene is TRBJ1-1, the V gene TRBV5-1, with TRBD1 matching over 8 bases. Unmatched junction bases numbered 9, after V lost 6 bases and J lost 5 bases. CDR3 length: 14 residues. Per the germline V gene, CDR1 is SGHRS and CDR2 is YFSETQ. CDR3 amino acids: CASTGDRGGTEAFF. DNA for the CDR3: TGCGCCAGCACGGGAGACAGGGGCGGAACTGAAGCTTTCTTT.

This chain uses TRBV6-2 or TRBV6-3 with TRBJ2-2, with no clear D. The ends were cut back, 2 bases at V and 5 bases at J, with 12 bases in the middle. CDR1 is MNHEY and CDR2 is SVGEGT in the germline V gene. The CDR3 covers 15 residues. CDR3 region: CASSYPSPLTGELFF. For the CDR3, the DNA is TGTGCCAGCAGTTACCCTTCACCACTTACCGGGGAGCTGTTTTTT.

This clone was recorded a few times. The chain links TRBV2 to TRBJ2-7; possible D gene TRBD2, 5 bases. Trimming shortened V by 5 bases and J by 1 base, and 15 bases separated the two germline ends. Looked up from germline, CDR1 is SNHLY and CDR2 is FYNNEI. CDR3 length: 15 residues. The CDR3 nucleotides read TGTGCCAGCAGTCAAGGACTGATCGCGTCCTACGAGCAGTACTTC. It specifies CASSQGLIASYEQYF.

The chain is built from TRBV28 and TRBJ2-1, with D uncertain. The V gene lost 1 base and the J gene lost 7 bases, with 8 bases spanning the gap. Germline CDR1 is MDHEN and CDR2 is SYDVKM. CDR3 size: 13 residues. The CDR3: CASSLLQRNEQFF. DNA of the CDR3: TGTGCCAGCAGTTTATTGCAGAGGAATGAGCAGTTCTTC.

V usage is TRBV7-2 and J usage is TRBJ1-5; a weak D match, TRBD1 (5 bases). Trimming cost V 5 bases and J 4 bases, with 18 bases left between them. CDR3 size: 16 residues. From germline, CDR1 is SGHTA and CDR2 FQGNSA. In DNA form, the CDR3 reads TGTGCCAGCAGCCCCCGACGGGGGGTGAGTAATCAGCCCCAGCATTTT. Its protein is CASSPRRGVSNQPQHF.

V is TRBV19 and J is TRBJ2-1; D perhaps matches TRBD1 (6 bases). The CDR3 length is 13 residues. Looked up from germline, CDR1 is LNHDA and CDR2 is SQIVND (reference sequence). Trimming took 4 bases from V and 6 from J, leaving 10 bases between them. The CDR3 coding sequence is TGTGCCAGTAGTAGAACAGGGTTCAATGAGCAGTTCTTC. Its protein product is CASSRTGFNEQFF.